This T cell receptor (beta chain) was observed in a study of T-cell reconstitution after alpha-beta-depleted transplantation in children. The study's findings and limits: A year had passed since transplant, and T-cell counts and diversity by then came mostly from newly produced T cells.

Unique molecular identifiers were used to barcode this TCRbeta library. TCRdb analysed the PCR reads with MiXCR anew, one entry per CDR3 protein. The sample holds about 110,000 distinct CDR3 sequences, 10% to 13% seen once. V was cut by 6 bases and J by 7 bases, with 22 bases left in between. The germline CDR1 and CDR2 sequences are DFQATT and SNEGSKA (reference sequence). The CDR3 is 15 residues long. The table lists this clonotype with many counts. No antigen is known for it. The J gene is TRBJ1-5, the V gene TRBV20-1, with D possibly being TRBD1 (5 bases). This receptor was identified in a boy aged 2 to 9 with acute lymphoblastic leukemia, due to receive a stem cell transplant. The sample was PBMCs, taken before TCRalphabeta/CD19-depleted stem cell transplant. The CDR3 loop is CSAKSMRGVLQPQHF. DNA of the CDR3: TGCAGTGCAAAATCCATGCGGGGGGTCTTACAGCCCCAGCATTTT.